The present T cell receptor (beta chain) was sequenced within a study of low-dose radiotherapy and immunotherapy resistance in tumors. Study as a whole: Individuals in Cohort 2 had 1 Gy per fraction every two weeks, adding up to 13 Gy over 26 weeks. Cyclophosphamide infusions of 200 mg/m2 came every two weeks, one day before radiation-immunotherapy.

Every donor was treated with nivolumab, ipilimumab, aspirin, low-dose cyclophosphamide and also low-dose radiotherapy. With TRAV- and TRBV-specific primers, first-strand cDNA was made, covering the alpha and beta chains. For amplifying TCRs, the PCR ran for about 20 cycles with Phusion, which was used together with a constant-region primer and the adapter on the V primers. TCRdb re-analysed the reads in MiXCR, keeping a single row per CDR3 protein. The sample shows approximately 13,000 distinct CDR3 sequences, roughly 60% of them seen only once. This clonotype was recorded a few times. The length of the CDR3 is 14 residues. CDR1 MDHEN and CDR2 SYDVKM come from the germline V gene. Trimming took 5 bases from V and 2 from J, leaving 13 bases between them.

The chain carries TRBV28 and TRBJ2-7, with D tentatively TRBD1 or TRBD2 (5 bases each). This TCR derives from a human donor with advanced metastatic prostate, ovarian, gallbladder or colorectal cancer (not recorded which). This table probably holds off-target reads from a library built for another chain. CDR3 in amino acids: CASSRGGLTYEQYF. The CDR3 nucleotides are TGTGCCAGCAGTCGTGGGGGATTGACCTACGAGCAGTACTTC.